The 26 T cell receptor beta chains below were found in one sample sequenced in a study of cytomegalovirus exposure and HLA in healthy donors. The PCR used 60 Vbeta and 13 Jbeta primers. Clones were sequenced by immunoSEQ multiplex PCR, and TCRdb holds only the in-frame ones, with some missing. The top ten clones hold more than 3.5% of a sample with about 180,000 clones, over 65% of them seen once. The specimen sequenced was PBMCs. These receptors originate from a woman in her fifties or sixties in good health and CMV-seropositive.

This clone was seen a handful of times. The chain joins TRBV4-1 to TRBJ2-1, with 11 bases identical to TRBD2. The length of the CDR3 is 18 residues. V lost 4 bases and J lost 7; bases outside the gene matches: 15. Per the germline V gene, CDR1 is MGHRA and CDR2 is YSYEKL. The CDR3 is CASSPGLAGGPFGNEQFF. CDR3 nucleotides: TGCGCCAGCAGCCCAGGGCTAGCGGGGGGTCCCTTTGGGAATGAGCAGTTCTTC.

This chain uses TRBV5-6 with TRBJ2-7, with a tentative D call TRBD2 (6 bases). V lost 5 bases, J lost 2 bases, and 23 bases lay in between. Germline V gene sequence: CDR1 SGHDT, CDR2 YYEEEE. CDR3 length: 17 residues. As DNA, the CDR3 is TGTGCCAGCAGTCGCGGGGCGGCTCAGACGCCCACCTACGAGCAGTACTTC. Its protein product is CASSRGAAQTPTYEQYF.

The CDR3 sequence is CASSPDRGNTEAFF. The CDR3 region has the DNA TGTGCCAGCAGCCCAGACAGGGGGAACACTGAAGCTTTCTTT. The V call is TRBV7-2, the J call TRBJ1-1; 8 bases line up with TRBD1. The junction had 3 bases not matched to a gene; V was cut back by 5 bases and J by 1 base. CDR3 size: 14 residues. Germline lookup yields CDR1 SGHTA and CDR2 FQGNSA.

The V gene is TRBV2, the J gene TRBJ2-5, with TRBD1 identical over 7 bases. Trimming removed 4 bases from V and 2 bases from J; junction bases left unmatched: 4. The CDR3 is 14 residues long. Germline lookup yields CDR1 SNHLY and CDR2 FYNNEI. The CDR3 protein is CASSATTGQETQYF. In DNA, the CDR3 is TGTGCCAGCAGTGCCACGACAGGGCAAGAGACCCAGTACTTC. The whole variable domain, filled in from reference TRBV2 and TRBJ2-5, reads EPEVTQTPSHQVTQMGQEVILRCVPISNHLYFYWYRQILGQKVEFLVSFYNNEISEKSEIFDDQFSVERPDGSNFTLKIRSTKLEDSAMYFCASSATTGQETQYFGPGTRLLVL.

Points on this clone: The sample contains more than one DNA sequence encoding this CDR3. For the CDR3, the DNA is TGTGCCAGCAGCTTCACAGGAAACACTGAAGCTTTCTTT. Translated: CASSFTGNTEAFF. The genes are TRBV7-9 and TRBJ1-1; a weak D match, TRBD1 (5 bases). Per germline, CDR1 SEHNR and CDR2 FQNEAQ (reference sequence). This CDR3 comprises 13 residues. V lost 3 bases, J lost 2 bases, and 7 bases lay in between.

The chain couples TRBV5-6 to TRBJ2-5; a possible D gene is TRBD1 (7 bases). The DNA end favors TRBJ2-7, so the J call may be wrong. The germline gives CDR1 SGHDT, CDR2 YYEEEE. The CDR3 contains 14 residues. CDR3 sequence (DNA): TGTGCCAGCAGCTCGGCGGGACAGACCTACGAGCAGTACTTC. It is translated as CASSSAGQTYEQYF.

The rearrangement links TRBV5-1 to TRBJ1-2, with D tentatively TRBD1 (5 bases). V was shortened by 5 bases and J by 1 base, with 6 bases between the two germline ends. Germline lookup yields CDR1 SGHRS and CDR2 YFSETQ. The CDR3 length is 12 residues. For the CDR3, the DNA is TGCGCCAGCAGGACAGATAACTATGGCTACACCTTC. Protein: CASRTDNYGYTF.

Of note for this clone: Mismatch with germline at one junction end may stem from a read error. This chain links TRBV7-9 with TRBJ2-7, with D perhaps TRBD1 (6 bases). The CDR3 loop spans 15 amino acids. Per germline, CDR1 SEHNR and CDR2 FQNEAQ (reference sequence). DNA for the CDR3: TGTGCCGGCAGCTTTTACAGGGATCAGCTCGGCGAGCAGTACTTC. Translating it yields CAGSFYRDQLGEQYF.

The chain employs TRBV30 and TRBJ1-2; D is uncertain. The CDR3 spans 11 residues. Germline V CDR1 and CDR2: GTSNPN, SVGIG (reference sequence). The ends were cut back, 5 bases at V and 5 bases at J, with 9 bases in the middle. Here the CDR3 reads CAWGLGYGYTF. The CDR3 DNA follows: TGTGCCTGGGGGCTTGGGTATGGCTACACCTTC.

This chain uses TRBV7-2 with TRBJ2-1, with TRBD2 matching 8 bases. V lost 8 bases to trimming and J lost 4 bases; unmatched junction nucleotides: 13. CDR3 length equals 16 residues. The germline gives CDR1 SGHTA, CDR2 FQGNSA. CDR3 region: CASCQTSALVYNEQFF. Here the CDR3 DNA reads TGTGCCAGCTGCCAGACTAGCGCCCTAGTATACAATGAGCAGTTCTTC.

The CDR3 DNA sequence: TGTGCCAGCAGTGAAGGCGAGGGCGCTGCTTTCTTT. The encoded protein is CASSEGEGAAFF. This chain links TRBV2 with TRBJ1-1, with no clear D. Germline V gene lookup returns CDR1 SNHLY and CDR2 FYNNEI. The CDR3 sequence is 12 residues long. Trimming took off 1 base at V and 11 bases at J, with 11 bases between the two ends.

The CDR3 spells CASSSLQGPNEKLFF. In DNA form, the CDR3 reads TGTGCCAGCAGCTCGTTACAGGGCCCGAATGAAAAACTGTTTTTT. The chain links TRBV7-8 to TRBJ1-4; D is possibly TRBD1 (6 bases). Germline lookup yields CDR1 SGHVS and CDR2 FQNEAQ. The ends were cut back, 4 bases at V and 5 bases at J, with 14 bases in the middle. The CDR3 is 15 amino acids.

The chain employs TRBV5-1 and TRBJ1-3, with D maybe TRBD1 (6 bases). CDR3 size: 16 residues. Looked up from germline, CDR1 is SGHRS and CDR2 is YFSETQ. The germline V and J ends were trimmed by 7 bases and 2 bases, with 19 bases remaining between them. The CDR3 sequence is CASRGQPGGTGNTIYF. In DNA form, the CDR3 reads TGCGCCAGCCGAGGACAGCCTGGTGGGACTGGAAACACCATATATTTT.

The V gene is TRBV27, the J gene TRBJ2-2; TRBD1 matches 9 bases. Germline loops: CDR1 MNHEY, CDR2 SMNVEV (reference sequence). The junction had 7 bases not matched to a gene; V was cut back by 5 bases and J by 3 bases. CDR3 length equals 16 residues. The CDR3 nucleotides read TGTGCCAGCAGTCCGCGGACAGGGGCGTACACCGGGGAGCTGTTTTTT. Translated: CASSPRTGAYTGELFF.

The chain recombines TRBV9 with TRBJ2-7; weak D call: TRBD1 (6 bases). The CDR3 runs 14 residues. V was cut by 1 base and J by 5 bases, with 13 bases left in between. The V gene's germline CDR1 is SGDLS and CDR2 YYNGEE. The CDR3 region is CASSVTQGYHEQYF. The CDR3 DNA follows: TGTGCCAGCAGCGTAACCCAGGGGTACCACGAGCAGTACTTC.

The V and J genes are TRBV12-2 and TRBJ2-7; TRBD2 is the table's D call, not checked against the DNA. TRBV12-2 is termed a pseudogene. The CDR3 runs 20 residues. DNA of the CDR3: TGTGCAAGTCGCTTAGGGGGGACTAGCGGGACCTACCTCGTCGATTACGAGCAGTACTTC. Protein: CASRLGGTSGTYLVDYEQYF.

V usage is TRBV6-6 and J usage is TRBJ2-5; 10 positions agree with TRBD1. The J call may not be correct, given that the DNA end is closer to TRBJ2-7. This CDR3 is 16 amino acids long. Germline V gene data show CDR1 as MNHNY and CDR2 as SVGAGI (reference sequence). Written as DNA, the CDR3 is TGTGCCAGCAGTGCCGACAGGGGGCGCAAATCGTACGAGCAGTACTTC. Amino acids: CASSADRGRKSYEQYF.

The chain carries TRBV9 and TRBJ2-3; D not resolved. Trimming shortened V by 4 bases and J by 0 bases, and 9 bases separated the two germline ends. Looked up from germline, CDR1 is SGDLS and CDR2 is YYNGEE. This CDR3 is built from 14 residues. CDR3 amino acids: CASSLDWSTDTQYF. CDR3 nucleotides: TGTGCCAGCAGCCTCGACTGGAGCACAGATACGCAGTATTTT.

The chain recombines TRBV10-3 with TRBJ2-1, with 8 bases lining up with TRBD1. The CDR3 covers 15 residues. The trim removed 2 bases at V and 5 bases at J, leaving 5 bases unmatched. Germline V CDR1 and CDR2: ENHRY, SYGVKD. CDR3 loop: CAISEPGTGNNEQFF. CDR3 in DNA: TGTGCCATCAGTGAGCCGGGGACAGGCAACAATGAGCAGTTCTTC.

The rearrangement joins TRBV6-5 to TRBJ1-3; 9 nucleotides line up with TRBD1. The germline V gene encodes CDR1 MNHEY and CDR2 SVGAGI. The CDR3 has 15 residues. Trimming removed 6 bases from V and 4 bases from J; junction bases left unmatched: 7. The CDR3 loop reads CASRMTGGGGNTIYF. For the CDR3, the DNA is TGTGCCAGCAGGATGACAGGGGGTGGAGGAAACACCATATATTTT.

This rearrangement joins TRBV18 to TRBJ2-7; 12 positions match TRBD1. CDR1 KGHSH and CDR2 LQKENI come from the germline V gene. J lost 5 bases, V lost 3 bases, and 5 bases had no gene match. This CDR3 is built from 15 residues. In DNA, the CDR3 is TGTGCCAGCTCACCGCAGGGACAGGGGGCAGACGAGCAGTACTTC. As protein: CASSPQGQGADEQYF.

The chain has TRBV19 and TRBJ2-3; 8 bases map to TRBD2. Germline V gene lookup returns CDR1 LNHDA and CDR2 SQIVND (reference sequence). CDR3 size: 15 residues. The V segment lost 3 bases and the J segment 5 bases; nucleotides outside the gene matches: 7. CDR3 protein: CASSISGSQRDTQYF. The CDR3 region has the DNA TGTGCCAGTAGTATCAGCGGGAGTCAGAGAGATACGCAGTATTTT.

Here the CDR3 reads CASKAGGRNQPQHF. The CDR3 DNA is TGTGCCAGCAAGGCAGGGGGACGCAATCAGCCCCAGCATTTT. The chain is built from TRBV2 and TRBJ1-5; 7 bases fit TRBD1. Unmatched junction bases numbered 5, after V lost 7 bases and J lost 2 bases. CDR1 SNHLY and CDR2 FYNNEI come from the germline V gene. The CDR3 is made up of 14 amino acids.

This clone was counted between two and nine times. The CDR3 is CASIPLGGNSPLHF. The CDR3 DNA reads as TGTGCCAGCATCCCACTGGGGGGGAATTCACCCCTCCACTTT. V usage is TRBV6-5 and J usage is TRBJ1-6, with a weak D call TRBD1 (5 bases). The CDR3 spans 14 residues. CDR1 is MNHEY and CDR2 is SVGAGI in the germline V gene. Deletions cut 7 bases from V and 7 bases from J, with 14 bases between.

A few counts support this clone. The chain is built from TRBV6-6 and TRBJ2-2, with D hard to call. Deletions cut 2 bases from V and 7 bases from J, with 5 bases between. In germline, CDR1 is MNHNY, CDR2 SVGAGI (reference sequence). There are 12 residues in the CDR3. The CDR3 protein is CASSYVYGELFF. Here the CDR3 DNA reads TGTGCCAGCAGTTACGTGTACGGGGAGCTGTTTTTT.

This chain connects TRBV5-1 to TRBJ1-3, with TRBD1 matching 9 bases. CDR3 length equals 16 residues. CDR1 SGHRS and CDR2 YFSETQ come from the germline V gene. J lost 4 bases, V lost 4 bases, and 9 bases had no gene match. CDR3 protein: CASSRNRDRVGNTIYF. In DNA, the CDR3 is TGCGCCAGCAGCCGCAACCGGGACAGGGTCGGAAACACCATATATTTT.